Following are 31 T cell receptor beta chains from one sample sequenced in a study of T cells in localized non-small cell lung cancer. The table came from immunoSEQ multiplex PCR; TCRdb's copy has only in-frame clones and leaves some out. Here the sample spans approximately 40,000 clones, around 84% being singletons. The material sequenced was peripheral blood, taken before any cancer treatment. These receptors came from a man aged 18-55 years with stage I lung adenocarcinoma.

The V gene is TRBV11-2, the J gene TRBJ2-2, with D maybe TRBD1 (5 bases). There are 17 residues in the CDR3. The germline V and J ends were trimmed by 2 bases and 1 base, with 14 bases remaining between them. The germline V gene has CDR1 SGHAT and CDR2 FQNNGV. This chain's CDR3 is CASSLSPETGNTGELFF. CDR3 coding DNA: TGTGCCAGCAGCTTAAGCCCCGAAACAGGGAACACCGGGGAGCTGTTTTTT. The whole variable domain, filled in from reference TRBV11-2 and TRBJ2-2, reads EAGVAQSPRYKIIEKRQSVAFWCNPISGHATLYWYQQILGQGPKLLIQFQNNGVVDDSQLPKDRFSAERLKGVDSTLKIQPAKLEDSAVYLCASSLSPETGNTGELFFGEGSRLTVL.

This chain links TRBV15 with TRBJ1-2, with D possibly TRBD1 on 5 matching bases. Trimming stripped 8 bases from V and 5 bases from J, with 21 bases between. The CDR3 spans 15 residues. Germline lookup yields CDR1 LNHNV and CDR2 YYDKDF (reference sequence). The CDR3 DNA reads as TGTGCCACCTCCCAAGAGGGGTCATCGATATATGGCTACACCTTC. It is translated as CATSQEGSSIYGYTF.

The rearrangement links TRBV2 to TRBJ2-7; D is uncertain. Germline V gives CDR1 SNHLY, CDR2 FYNNEI. V lost 5 bases to trimming and J lost 1 base, with 12 bases between them. The CDR3 extends over 14 amino acids. CDR3 loop: CASSRTTASYEQYF. As DNA, the CDR3 is TGTGCCAGCAGTCGTACCACAGCTTCCTACGAGCAGTACTTC. The variable domain in full, completed from reference TRBV2 and TRBJ2-7, reads EPEVTQTPSHQVTQMGQEVILRCVPISNHLYFYWYRQILGQKVEFLVSFYNNEISEKSEIFDDQFSVERPDGSNFTLKIRSTKLEDSAMYFCASSRTTASYEQYFGPGTRLTVT.

The chain couples TRBV28 to TRBJ2-5; 8 nucleotides agree with TRBD1. V trimming: 7 bases; J trimming: 5 bases; junction bases outside the gene matches: 12. Germline V gene data show CDR1 as MDHEN and CDR2 as SYDVKM. The CDR3 is made up of 15 amino acids. The CDR3 here is CASTPSGQGVETQYF. In DNA, the CDR3 is TGTGCCAGCACCCCCTCCGGACAGGGTGTGGAGACCCAGTACTTC.

The chain links TRBV7-6 to TRBJ2-1; TRBD1 matches 10 bases. Germline V gene lookup returns CDR1 SGHVS and CDR2 FNYEAQ. With 3 bases clipped from V and 0 bases from J, the junction kept 5 bases outside the gene matches. The CDR3 consists of 17 residues. DNA for the CDR3: TGTGCCAGCAGCTTGGACAGGGGGTCTCTCTCCTACAATGAGCAGTTCTTC. Its protein is CASSLDRGSLSYNEQFF.

V is TRBV7-6 and J is TRBJ2-7; D may be TRBD2 (6 bases). V lost 1 base and J 6 bases, leaving 22 bases between the germline ends. The CDR3 runs to 17 residues. Germline assignment: CDR1 SGHVS and CDR2 FNYEAQ. The CDR3, as DNA: TGTGCCAGCAGCTTAGTTTCTGGGGGGAGACGGACGGGCGAGCAGTACTTC. It encodes CASSLVSGGRRTGEQYF. Looking up the rest from reference TRBV7-6 and TRBJ2-7 gives the full variable domain: GAGVSQSPRYKVTKRGQDVALRCDPISGHVSLYWYRQALGQGPEFLTYFNYEAQQDKSGLPNDRFSAERPEGSISTLTIQRTEQRDSAMYRCASSLVSGGRRTGEQYFGPGTRLTVT.

Only a few counts were recorded for this clone. V is TRBV6-1 and J is TRBJ1-1; TRBD1 matches at 7 bases. This CDR3 is 14 amino acids long. J gave up 4 bases and V 3 bases, and 5 bases lay outside the gene matches. Germline-derived CDR1 and CDR2 are MNHNS and SASEGT. In DNA form, the CDR3 reads TGTGCCAGCAGTGAGGCACAGGGGCGCACTGAAGCTTTCTTT. This encodes CASSEAQGRTEAFF.

This clone was counted once. The chain combines TRBV18 with TRBJ1-3, with 9 bases that match TRBD1. Per the germline V gene, CDR1 is KGHSH and CDR2 is LQKENI. CDR3 length: 19 residues. V gave up 3 bases and J gave up 0 bases; unmatched junction bases: 12. CDR3 nucleotides: TGTGCCAGCTCACCTCCGGGACAGGGCGCCTTTAGCTCTGGAAACACCATATATTTT. Its translation: CASSPPGQGAFSSGNTIYF. The full variable domain, rest sourced from reference TRBV18 and TRBJ1-3, is NAGVMQNPRHLVRRRGQEARLRCSPMKGHSHVYWYRQLPEEGLKFMVYLQKENIIDESGMPKERFSAEFPKEGPSILRIQQVVRGDSAAYFCASSPPGQGAFSSGNTIYFGEGSWLTVV.

V gene TRBV6-5 combines with J gene TRBJ1-1, with TRBD1 identical over 11 bases. V lost 2 bases and J lost 4; bases outside the gene matches: 0. The CDR3 totals 14 residues. CDR1 MNHEY and CDR2 SVGAGI come from the germline V gene. CDR3 protein: CASSYGTGGTEAFF. The CDR3 DNA is TGTGCCAGCAGTTACGGGACAGGGGGCACTGAAGCTTTCTTT.

The rearrangement links TRBV19 to TRBJ1-3; 7 nucleotides match TRBD1. The CDR3 is made up of 14 amino acids. Germline V gene sequence: CDR1 LNHDA, CDR2 SQIVND (reference sequence). The V and J ends lost 7 bases and 2 bases, in that order; junction bases with no gene match: 5. The DNA for the CDR3 is TGTGCCAGTACCCTGACAGGGACTGGAAACACCATATATTTT. It specifies CASTLTGTGNTIYF. Full variable domain (missing parts from reference TRBV19 and TRBJ1-3): DGGITQSPKYLFRKEGQNVTLSCEQNLNHDAMYWYRQDPGQGLRLIYYSQIVNDFQKGDIAEGYSVSREKKESFPLTVTSAQKNPTAFYLCASTLTGTGNTIYFGEGSWLTVV.

A note on this clone: One junction end disagrees with the germline gene, perhaps due to a read error. The chain links TRBV19 to TRBJ1-1; TRBD1 might be the D (6 bases). The CDR3 has 17 residues. Germline V gives CDR1 LNHDA, CDR2 SQIVND (reference sequence). CDR3 DNA sequence: TGTGCCAGTAGTACAATATCCCTTCGGGGACAAGGGTCTGAGGCTTTCTTT. Amino acid sequence: CASSTISLRGQGSEAFF. The whole variable domain, remainder taken from reference TRBV19 and TRBJ1-1, is DGGITQSPKYLFRKEGQNVTLSCEQNLNHDAMYWYRQDPGQGLRLIYYSQIVNDFQKGDIAEGYSVSREKKESFPLTVTSAQKNPTAFYLCASSTISLRGQGSEAFFGQGTRLTVV.

The rearrangement uses TRBV4-3 and TRBJ1-2; D gene uncertain. The CDR3 has 16 amino acids. Per the germline V gene, CDR1 is LGHNA and CDR2 is YSLEER. Between the trimmed V and J ends, which lost 4 bases and 1 base, there was a span of 16 bases. CDR3 sequence (DNA): TGCGCCAGCAGCCTTACCTTAGGTGAAAATAACTATGGCTACACCTTC. It encodes CASSLTLGENNYGYTF.

Within the sample, this clone is medium-sized. J is TRBJ2-7 and V is TRBV7-9; 9 nucleotides line up with TRBD1. V shed 5 bases, J shed 3 bases, and the junction held 8 bases outside the gene matches. The length of the CDR3 is 15 residues. The germline gives CDR1 SEHNR, CDR2 FQNEAQ (reference sequence). The CDR3 region has the DNA TGTGCCAGCAGCCCCCGGTTGGGACAGGGCTACGAGCAGTACTTC. Translation gives CASSPRLGQGYEQYF.

The J gene is TRBJ2-5, the V gene TRBV9; D gene ambiguous. The CDR3 sequence is 17 residues long. V lost 0 bases, J lost 0 bases, and 15 bases lay in between. Germline V gene data show CDR1 as SGDLS and CDR2 as YYNGEE. The CDR3: CASSVGAGGVYQETQYF. CDR3 in DNA: TGTGCCAGCAGCGTAGGGGCAGGCGGAGTGTACCAAGAGACCCAGTACTTC.

The gene calls are TRBV19 and TRBJ1-3; D gene uncertain. Between the trimmed V and J ends, which lost 7 bases and 4 bases, there was a span of 17 bases. CDR1 and CDR2 (germline): LNHDA, SQIVND (reference sequence). The CDR3 spans 15 residues. The chain's CDR3 is CASTLFRVLGNTIYF. CDR3 sequence (DNA): TGTGCCAGTACCCTCTTTCGGGTTCTCGGAAACACCATATATTTT.

This chain uses TRBV5-4 with TRBJ1-2, with TRBD1 as a possible D gene (6 bases). The CDR3 covers 18 residues. V lost 6 bases, J lost 0 bases, and 24 bases lay in between. In germline, CDR1 is SGHNT, CDR2 YYREEE (reference sequence). For the CDR3, the DNA is TGTGCCAGCAACCCCGGGGGGCCAACAGGGATTTCTAACTATGGCTACACCTTC. It yields the protein CASNPGGPTGISNYGYTF.

This clone was observed a few times. The gene calls are TRBV7-8 and TRBJ1-6; D call uncertain. The CDR3 runs to 15 residues. Germline V gives CDR1 SGHVS, CDR2 FQNEAQ. The V gene lost 0 bases and the J gene lost 8 bases, with 11 bases spanning the gap. Written as DNA, the CDR3 is TGTGCCAGCAGCTTAGCGCTACCGGGCTATTCACCCCTCCACTTT. Encoded protein: CASSLALPGYSPLHF.

This chain connects TRBV4-2 to TRBJ2-2; 12 nucleotides line up with TRBD2. CDR3 length: 18 residues. V lost 0 bases, J lost 6 bases, and 8 bases stayed unmatched. Germline CDR1 reads LGHNA; CDR2 reads YNFKEQ. The CDR3 DNA reads TGTGCCAGCAGCCAAGATGCTAGCGGGGGGGAGTTCGCCGGGGAGCTGTTTTTT. Protein sequence: CASSQDASGGEFAGELFF.

The rearrangement joins TRBV5-6 to TRBJ2-3; weak D call: TRBD1 (5 bases). From germline, CDR1 is SGHDT and CDR2 YYEEEE. CDR3 length: 16 residues. Between the trimmed V and J ends, which lost 1 base and 2 bases, there was a span of 14 bases. CDR3 nucleotides: TGTGCCAGCAGCTTGATAATACAGGCGCACACAGATACGCAGTATTTT. Residues: CASSLIIQAHTDTQYF.

This clone was recorded only once. This rearrangement joins TRBV11-2 to TRBJ1-4; 9 bases fit TRBD1. The CDR3 has 16 residues. Germline CDR1 SGHAT, CDR2 FQNNGV. V shed 4 bases and J 5 bases; nucleotides not matched to a gene: 8. The CDR3 DNA reads as TGTGCCAGCAGCTCACTGAGGACAGGGGTGAATGAAAAACTGTTTTTT. Its protein product is CASSSLRTGVNEKLFF.

This clone occurred a few times. The chain combines TRBV6-1 with TRBJ2-2; 10 nucleotides align to TRBD2. There are 18 residues in the CDR3. The V gene's germline CDR1 is MNHNS and CDR2 SASEGT. V shed 2 bases and J 0 bases; nucleotides not matched to a gene: 6. The CDR3, as DNA: TGTGCCAGCAGTGAACGGCTAGCGGGGGACACGAACACCGGGGAGCTGTTTTTT. Amino acid sequence: CASSERLAGDTNTGELFF.

CDR3 nucleotides: TGCGCCAGCAGCCAAGACGGAGGAGATACGCAGTATTTT. Translating gives CASSQDGGDTQYF. The V and J genes are TRBV4-3 and TRBJ2-3; D might be TRBD2 (5 bases). This CDR3 contains 13 residues. V gave up 0 bases and J gave up 5 bases, with 6 bases separating them. Germline CDR1 is LGHNA and CDR2 is YSLEER.

This clone was observed a handful of times. The genes are TRBV9 and TRBJ2-2; D gene ambiguous. Germline assignment: CDR1 SGDLS and CDR2 YYNGEE. This CDR3 comprises 12 residues. The V and J ends lost 0 bases and 7 bases respectively, with 4 bases between them. CDR3 region: CASSVGNGELFF. The CDR3 region has the DNA TGTGCCAGCAGCGTAGGGAACGGGGAGCTGTTTTTT.

The V gene is TRBV6-5, the J gene TRBJ2-2, with D unresolved. The CDR3 consists of 14 residues. V was cut by 4 bases and J by 5 bases, with 11 bases left in between. Germline V gene sequence: CDR1 MNHEY, CDR2 SVGAGI. The CDR3 region is CASSFKVGTGELFF. In DNA form, the CDR3 reads TGTGCCAGCAGTTTCAAAGTCGGTACCGGGGAGCTGTTTTTT.

Details on this clone: This specimen includes other DNA sequences encoding the same CDR3. This chain links TRBV5-8 with TRBJ1-6; D is possibly TRBD1 (6 bases). Per the germline V gene, CDR1 is SGHTS and CDR2 is YDEGEE. The CDR3 runs to 15 residues. V was shortened by 0 bases and J by 10 bases, with 14 bases between the two germline ends. CDR3 protein: CASSLAGGQGSPLHF. CDR3 bases: TGTGCCAGCAGCTTGGCCGGGGGACAAGGATCACCCCTCCACTTT.

The CDR3 nucleotides are TGTGCCACCAGCACTGGCAGGGGGGAATCCTACGAGCAGTACTTC. This encodes CATSTGRGESYEQYF. The chain links TRBV15 to TRBJ2-7; D may be TRBD1 (7 bases). V shed 4 bases and J shed 1 base, with 14 bases lying between them. The CDR3 loop spans 15 amino acids. Germline V gives CDR1 LNHNV, CDR2 YYDKDF (reference sequence).

Only one count was recorded for this clone. V gene TRBV5-6 combines with J gene TRBJ2-7, with D maybe TRBD1 (5 bases). This CDR3 region has 13 residues. Trimming took off 0 bases at V and 6 bases at J, with 10 bases between the two ends. Germline-derived CDR1 and CDR2 are SGHDT and YYEEEE. The CDR3, as DNA: TGTGCCAGCAGCTTGGGGGTGGGGCGCGAGCAGTACTTC. Protein sequence: CASSLGVGREQYF.

The chain links TRBV28 to TRBJ2-7, with TRBD1 as a possible D gene (6 bases). The ends were cut back, 7 bases at V and 2 bases at J, with 21 bases in the middle. The CDR3 contains 16 residues. Germline V gives CDR1 MDHEN, CDR2 SYDVKM. DNA for the CDR3: TGTGCCAGCAAATTAAATACCGGGACATATGCCTACGAGCAGTACTTC. Translation: CASKLNTGTYAYEQYF. The variable domain in full, with the rest retrieved from reference TRBV28 and TRBJ2-7, is DVKVTQSSRYLVKRTGEKVFLECVQDMDHENMFWYRQDPGLGLRLIYFSYDVKMKEKGDIPEGYSVSREKKERFSLILESASTNQTSMYLCASKLNTGTYAYEQYFGPGTRLTVT.

The V and J genes are TRBV7-9 and TRBJ2-1; 10 bases fit TRBD2. This CDR3 is built from 16 residues. V lost 5 bases, J lost 2 bases, and 6 bases stayed unmatched. Germline CDR1 is SEHNR and CDR2 is FQNEAQ (reference sequence). CDR3 sequence: CASSRWSGGAYNEQFF. The CDR3 bases are TGTGCCAGCAGCCGGTGGAGCGGGGGGGCCTACAATGAGCAGTTCTTC.

V is TRBV5-1 and J is TRBJ1-1, with a possible D match to TRBD1 (6 bases). The germline V and J ends were trimmed by 3 bases and 5 bases, with 14 bases remaining between them. Germline lookup yields CDR1 SGHRS and CDR2 YFSETQ. The CDR3 has 14 amino acids. The CDR3 DNA reads as TGCGCCAGCAGCTCGGTCCAGGGGTGGACTGAAGCTTTCTTT. Its translation: CASSSVQGWTEAFF.

This CDR3 reads CASSLEGGKVEQYF. CDR3 in DNA: TGTGCCAGCAGCTTGGAGGGGGGGAAGGTCGAGCAGTACTTC. This chain joins TRBV5-5 and TRBJ2-7; a possible D gene is TRBD2 (7 bases). The CDR3 is 14 amino acids. V lost 0 bases and J 6 bases, leaving 13 bases between the germline ends. Germline values: CDR1 SGHKS, CDR2 YYEKEE (reference sequence).